This T cell receptor (beta chain) comes out of a study of PD-1 blockade in classical Hodgkin lymphoma. Study conclusions and caveats: Newly diagnosed patients were said to have less baseline TCR diversity than healthy donors did. Reasons behind the repertoire differences stay unclear, perhaps disease activity or earlier therapy.

This clone has more than one count but fewer than ten. Its antigen is unidentified. Data came from immunoSEQ multiplex PCR; TCRdb stores just in-frame clones and leaves some out. The sample yields over 50,000 clones, around nine tenths seen once. Stated time point: cycle 4 day 1 (C4D1), after six to seven weeks of nivolumab. Each patient's relapse followed autologous stem cell transplantation, and brentuximab vedotin exposure varied. V trimming: 4 bases; J trimming: 5 bases; junction bases outside the gene matches: 8. CDR1 is SGHRS and CDR2 is YFSETQ in the germline V gene. This CDR3 has 14 residues. Sequences were derived from peripheral blood mononuclear cells (PBMCs), sampled before the fourth cycle of nivolumab. The clonotype originates from a human donor with classical Hodgkin lymphoma. The chain employs TRBV5-1 and TRBJ1-1, with TRBD1 matching over 7 bases. CDR3 region: CASSETGYGTEAFF. In DNA, the CDR3 is TGCGCCAGCAGCGAGACAGGGTATGGGACTGAAGCTTTCTTT.